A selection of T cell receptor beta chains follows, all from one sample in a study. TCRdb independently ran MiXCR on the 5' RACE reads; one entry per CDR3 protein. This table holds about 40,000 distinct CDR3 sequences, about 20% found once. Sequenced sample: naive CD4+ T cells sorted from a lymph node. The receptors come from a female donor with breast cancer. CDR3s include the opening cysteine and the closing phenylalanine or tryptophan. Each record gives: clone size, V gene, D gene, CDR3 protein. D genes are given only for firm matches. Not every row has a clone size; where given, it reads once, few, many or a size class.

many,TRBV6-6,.,CASSYEGRGSNQPQHF
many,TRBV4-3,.,CASSQVRTVNEKLFF
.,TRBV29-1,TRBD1,CSVAVGRGMEEQETQYF
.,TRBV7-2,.,CASSLYGDNQFF
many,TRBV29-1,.,CSGRTGNYNEQFF
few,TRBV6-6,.,CASSTGDYGYTF
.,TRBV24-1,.,CATSDPMTNTGELFF
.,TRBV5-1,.,CASSTRAGASTDTQYF
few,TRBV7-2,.,CASSPPTGGGETQYF
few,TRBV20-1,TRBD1,CSASSPGQVIRAEAFF
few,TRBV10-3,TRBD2,CAISSTSGADTQYF
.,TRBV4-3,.,CASSQDYRATQPQHF
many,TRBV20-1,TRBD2,CSAWTSGTSTDTQYF
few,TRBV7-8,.,CASGRGKLFF
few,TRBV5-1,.,CASSQQAVDGANVLTF
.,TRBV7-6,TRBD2,CASSVTSGRVHTQYF
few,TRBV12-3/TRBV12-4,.,CASSLLAEGWASGANVLTF
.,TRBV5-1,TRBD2,CASSLVAGVSYNEQFF
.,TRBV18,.,CASSSTARSGTEAFF
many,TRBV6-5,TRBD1,CASSRKPGQGSEQYF
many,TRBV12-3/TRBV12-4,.,CASSLKPDGEAFF
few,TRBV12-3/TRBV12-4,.,CASTSGETQYF
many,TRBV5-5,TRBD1,CASSSRQGISYEQYF
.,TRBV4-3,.,CASSQSTLLRTDTQYF
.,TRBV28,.,CASSIGTHGGYTF
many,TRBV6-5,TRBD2,CASSKRESTDTQYF
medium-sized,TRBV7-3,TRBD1,CASSSGQANNEQFF
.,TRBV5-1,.,CASGRDPYEQYF
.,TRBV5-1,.,CASSFGLPGQPQHF
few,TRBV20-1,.,CSALDRFHTDTQYF
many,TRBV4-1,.,CASSQTLLLEPQHF
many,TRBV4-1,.,CASSQGQAKPYGYTF
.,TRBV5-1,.,CASSIQWGRTEAFF
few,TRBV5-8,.,CASSLEGQNTGELFF
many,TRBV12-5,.,CASGLVLYNEQFF
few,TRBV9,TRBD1,CASSVGDRARGQYF
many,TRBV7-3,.,CASSRDPQETQYF
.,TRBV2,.,CASSFSQGGEKLFF
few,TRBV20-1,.,CSARDAGTDNEKLFF
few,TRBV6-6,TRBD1,CASSYRQGAYNEQFF
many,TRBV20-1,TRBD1,CSGTGQSYEQYF
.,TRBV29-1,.,CSVAWGGDNEQFF
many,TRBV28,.,CASSPATGQGHTEAFF
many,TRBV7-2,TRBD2,CASSSSGDRGTSGGVFPSYEQYF
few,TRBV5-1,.,CASSLDGRLEAFF
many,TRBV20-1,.,CSARDVRTVYEQYF
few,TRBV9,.,CASSVELGITGELFF
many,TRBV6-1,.,CASSEVANRGSGYTF
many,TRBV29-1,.,CGGREDYGYTF
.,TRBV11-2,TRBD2,CASSLDPGTSGTLSYEQYF
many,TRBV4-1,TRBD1,CASSSRQGGTDTEAFF
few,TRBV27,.,CASLVFRAGRFF
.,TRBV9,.,CASSVAVTDTQYF